Listed below are T cell receptor beta chains from one sample, sequenced in a study of blood T cells in healthy people across ages. One entry per CDR3 protein, called by TCRdb with MiXCR from the 5' RACE reads. The repertoire holds 1,100,000 or so distinct CDR3 sequences, with 35% to 50% as singletons. The sequenced material came from blood. The origin of the receptors is a woman between 55 and 75 years old in good health. Each CDR3 is given with its conserved first and last residue. A D gene is named only where the DNA matches it firmly. Clone size is shown for a subset of rows, as once, few, many or a class of expanded clone.

>TRBJ2-2|TRBV28|NA|NA
CASSCRQGKPGELFF
TGTGCCAGCAGTTGCCGTCAGGGGAAACCCGGGGAGCTGTTTTTT
>TRBJ1-4|TRBV14|few|NA
CASSQKGWPNEKLFF
TGTGCCAGCAGCCAAAAGGGGTGGCCTAATGAAAAACTGTTTTTT
>TRBJ2-7|TRBV2|NA|TRBD1
CASSGQGGDEQYF
TGTGCCAGCAGCGGACAGGGAGGAGACGAGCAGTACTTC
>TRBJ2-6|TRBV29-1|few|TRBD2
CSAELAGAGGANVLTF
TGCAGCGCAGAACTAGCGGGAGCGGGTGGGGCCAACGTCCTGACTTTC
>TRBJ2-7|TRBV25-1|NA|TRBD1
CASRGQGPPYEQYF
TGTGCCAGCAGGGGACAGGGACCCCCCTACGAGCAGTACTTC
>TRBJ1-2|TRBV4-2|many|NA
CASSHEDTLLVHYGYTF
TGTGCCAGCAGCCACGAGGACACCCTTCTGGTTCACTATGGCTACACCTTC
>TRBJ2-7|TRBV7-2|few|NA
CASSLNGGYEQYF
TGTGCCAGCAGCTTAAACGGAGGCTACGAGCAGTACTTC
>TRBJ2-3|TRBV29-1|NA|NA
CSVSPPMSTDTQYF
TGCAGCGTTTCCCCACCCATGAGCACAGATACGCAGTATTTT
>TRBJ2-5|TRBV27|many|NA
CASSGDFATQETQYF
TGTGCCAGCAGTGGGGACTTCGCAACGCAAGAGACCCAGTACTTC
>TRBJ1-1|TRBV3-1|NA|NA
CASSRFAGSEAFF
TGTGCCAGCAGCCGCTTCGCGGGATCTGAAGCTTTCTTT
>TRBJ2-7|TRBV11-2|NA|NA
CASSLRATASYEQYF
TGTGCCAGCAGCTTACGGGCGACAGCTTCCTACGAGCAGTACTTC
>TRBJ2-3|TRBV29-1|NA|NA
CSVDDSTSTDTQYF
TGCAGCGTTGACGACAGCACTAGCACAGATACGCAGTATTTT
>TRBJ2-7|TRBV7-9|few|NA
CASSLKGGVKAREQYF
TGTGCCAGCAGCTTAAAAGGCGGCGTCAAGGCCCGCGAGCAGTACTTC
>TRBJ1-2|TRBV20-1|NA|NA
CSAQRAGGDYGYTF
TGCAGTGCCCAGAGGGCGGGGGGTGACTATGGCTACACCTTC
>TRBJ2-1|TRBV18|NA|TRBD2
CASRSGNYNEQFF
TGTGCCAGCCGTAGCGGGAACTACAATGAGCAGTTCTTC
>TRBJ1-6|TRBV2|NA|NA
CASSGDSRGNSPLHF
TGTGCCAGCAGTGGTGACTCCCGCGGTAATTCACCCCTCCACTTT
>TRBJ2-1|TRBV6-2/TRBV6-3|few|NA
CASSYSGQVRVYNEQFF
TGTGCCAGCAGTTACTCAGGCCAGGTTCGAGTCTACAATGAGCAGTTCTTC
>TRBJ1-6|TRBV7-2|few|TRBD1
CASSPPGTANSPLHF
TGTGCCAGCAGCCCCCCTGGGACAGCCAATTCACCCCTCCACTTT
>TRBJ2-2|TRBV7-6|NA|TRBD2
CASSRGTSVATGELFF
TGTGCCAGCAGCCGAGGGACTAGCGTTGCCACCGGGGAGCTGTTTTTT
>TRBJ2-1|TRBV19|NA|NA
CASKRTPNTNNEQFF
TGTGCCAGTAAAAGGACTCCCAATACAAACAATGAGCAGTTCTTC
>TRBJ1-2|TRBV5-1|NA|NA
CASSLIGVGLKDGYTF
TGCGCCAGCAGCCTAATTGGGGTAGGATTGAAGGATGGCTACACCTTC
>TRBJ2-1|TRBV5-1|NA|TRBD2
CASSPLTSGRGNEQFF
TGCGCCAGCAGCCCGCTGACTAGCGGGAGAGGCAATGAGCAGTTCTTC